This entry concerns a single TCR beta chain. Its antigen remains unidentified. Sequence at one end of the junction differs from germline and may be a read error. The data are from a study of beta chain features in type 1 diabetes. Germline V gene sequence: CDR1 GTSNPN, CDR2 SVGIG (reference sequence). CDR3 size: 11 residues. Regarding the study as a whole: A moderate, significant TCRB CDR3 shortening appeared in type 1 diabetes across four CD4+ subsets. Any PCR bias toward short templates would affect both groups alike.

Of the isolated RNA, all was reverse transcribed, and so the sequenced material was expressed TCRB transcripts. This table comes from immunoSEQ multiplex PCR, and its TCRdb copy is limited to in-frame clones, with some not included. The sample comprises about 660,000 clones, around an eighth of which are singletons, and 0.035% to 0.045% rests with the top ten. The TCR sequence derives from a man aged 18 to 29 with type 1 diabetes. Specimen: naive CD4+ T cells from blood. The chain has TRBV30 and TRBJ2-5; 10 nucleotides agree with TRBD2. The CDR3 DNA reads TGTGCCTGGGCCCGACGGAGCGGGAGGGACTTC. Protein: CAWARRSGRDF.